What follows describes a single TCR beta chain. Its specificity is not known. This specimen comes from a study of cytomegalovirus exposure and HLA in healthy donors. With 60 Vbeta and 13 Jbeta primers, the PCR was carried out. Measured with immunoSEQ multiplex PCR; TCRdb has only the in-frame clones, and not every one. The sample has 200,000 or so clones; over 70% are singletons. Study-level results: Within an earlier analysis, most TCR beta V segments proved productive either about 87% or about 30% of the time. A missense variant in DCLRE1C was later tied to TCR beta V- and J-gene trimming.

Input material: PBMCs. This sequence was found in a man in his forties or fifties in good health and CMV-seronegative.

CDR3 protein: CASSPLLSYNSPLHF. The CDR3 DNA follows: TGTGCCAGCAGTCCCCTTCTCTCCTATAATTCACCCCTCCACTTT. The chain joins TRBV27 to TRBJ1-6; the D is unclear. This CDR3 has 15 amino acids. CDR1 is MNHEY, CDR2 SMNVEV, per germline (reference sequence). V lost 5 bases to trimming and J lost 0 bases, with 8 bases between them.